The clone carrying this T cell receptor (beta chain) is a singleton in its sample. The sample is drawn from a study of blood T cell repertoires in COVID-19. About the research overall: T cells, B-cell-depleted T cells, or PBMCs provided the cDNA or gDNA that served as material.

Using immunoSEQ multiplex PCR, the repertoire was profiled, and TCRdb retains in-frame clones only, with some absent. Of 50,000 to 55,000 clones in the sample, roughly 89% are singletons; the top ten hold roughly 5.3%. Germline CDR1 MDHEN, CDR2 SYDVKM. J lost 5 bases, V lost 3 bases, and 12 bases had no gene match. The CDR3 loop spans 17 amino acids. This chain uses TRBV28 with TRBJ2-3; 9 positions match TRBD1. Sequenced sample: peripheral blood. The clonotype comes from a man between 60 and 75 years old with active COVID-19. The CDR3 loop reads CASSLGLGTGYRDTQYF. For the CDR3, the DNA is TGTGCCAGCAGTTTGGGGCTCGGGACAGGGTACAGAGATACGCAGTATTTT.